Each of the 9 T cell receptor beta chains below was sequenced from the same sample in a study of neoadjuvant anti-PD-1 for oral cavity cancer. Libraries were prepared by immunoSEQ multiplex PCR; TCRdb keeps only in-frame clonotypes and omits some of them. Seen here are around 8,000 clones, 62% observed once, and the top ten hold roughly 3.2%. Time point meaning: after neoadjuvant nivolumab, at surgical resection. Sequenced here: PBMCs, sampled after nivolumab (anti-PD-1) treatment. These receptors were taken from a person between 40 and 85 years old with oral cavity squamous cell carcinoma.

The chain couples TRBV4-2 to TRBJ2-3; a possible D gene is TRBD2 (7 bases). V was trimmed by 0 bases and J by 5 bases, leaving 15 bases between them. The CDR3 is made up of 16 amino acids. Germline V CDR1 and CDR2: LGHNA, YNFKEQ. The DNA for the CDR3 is TGTGCCAGCAGCCAAGAAGGCGGGGGCGGTGGAGATACGCAGTATTTT. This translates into CASSQEGGGGGDTQYF.

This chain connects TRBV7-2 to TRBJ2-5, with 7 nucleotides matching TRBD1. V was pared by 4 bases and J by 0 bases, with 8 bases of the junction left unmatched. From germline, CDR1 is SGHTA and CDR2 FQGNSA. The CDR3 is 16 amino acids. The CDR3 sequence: CASSYRGNRYQETQYF. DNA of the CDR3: TGTGCCAGCAGCTACAGGGGCAATAGATACCAAGAGACCCAGTACTTC.

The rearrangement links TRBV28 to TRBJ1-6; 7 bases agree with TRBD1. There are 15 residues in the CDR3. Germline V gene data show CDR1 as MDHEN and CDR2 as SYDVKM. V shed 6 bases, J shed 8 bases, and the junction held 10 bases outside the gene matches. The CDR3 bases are TGTGCCAGCAGCCCTCAGGGGGTTTATGATTCACCCCTCCACTTT. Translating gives CASSPQGVYDSPLHF.

The CDR3 DNA reads TGTGCCACCAGCAGAGATGCAGGGAAAGAGACCCAGTACTTC. Encoded protein: CATSRDAGKETQYF. The rearrangement links TRBV15 to TRBJ2-5; a possible D gene is TRBD1 (5 bases). This CDR3 is 14 amino acids long. The V gene's germline CDR1 is LNHNV and CDR2 YYDKDF (reference sequence). With 0 bases removed from V and 3 bases from J, the gap between germline ends came to 8 bases. Full variable domain (remainder filled in from reference TRBV15 and TRBJ2-5): DAMVIQNPRYQVTQFGKPVTLSCSQTLNHNVMYWYQQKSSQAPKLLFHYYDKDFNNEADTPDNFQSRRPNTSFCFLDIRSPGLGDTAMYLCATSRDAGKETQYFGPGTRLLVL.

CDR3 protein: CASSLSRDQETQYF. The CDR3 bases are TGTGCCAGCAGTTTATCGCGGGACCAAGAGACCCAGTACTTC. The genes are TRBV27 and TRBJ2-5, with TRBD2 as a possible D gene (5 bases). The V and J ends lost 0 bases and 0 bases respectively, with 5 bases between them. Per germline, CDR1 MNHEY and CDR2 SMNVEV (reference sequence). This CDR3 region has 14 residues.

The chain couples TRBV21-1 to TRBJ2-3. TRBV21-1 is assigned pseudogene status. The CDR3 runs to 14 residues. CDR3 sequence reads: CASSKREGGDTQYF. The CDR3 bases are TGTGCCAGCAGCAAACGTGAGGGGGGAGATACGCAGTATTTT.

CDR3 amino acids: CASSPSGASTDTQYF. CDR3 sequence (DNA): TGTGCCAGCAGCCCAAGCGGGGCTAGCACAGATACGCAGTATTTT. V gene TRBV7-6 combines with J gene TRBJ2-3; TRBD2 agrees at 7 bases. The germline CDR1 and CDR2 sequences are SGHVS and FNYEAQ. The CDR3 loop spans 15 amino acids. V gave up 5 bases and J gave up 0 bases; unmatched junction bases: 5.

CDR3 sequence reads: CASRPHRVPQKNEQYF. As DNA, the CDR3 is TGTGCCAGCAGGCCTCACAGGGTCCCCCAGAAGAACGAGCAGTACTTC. The rearrangement joins TRBV27 to TRBJ2-7, with D perhaps matching TRBD1 (6 bases). Germline CDR1 reads MNHEY; CDR2 reads SMNVEV (reference sequence). V was pared by 6 bases and J by 5 bases, with 23 bases between. The CDR3 covers 16 residues.

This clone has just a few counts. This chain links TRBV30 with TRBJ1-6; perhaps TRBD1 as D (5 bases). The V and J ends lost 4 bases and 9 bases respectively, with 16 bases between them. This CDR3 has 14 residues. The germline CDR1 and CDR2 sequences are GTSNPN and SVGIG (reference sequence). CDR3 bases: TGTGCCTGGATTCCACGCCTGGGGGTTTCACCCCTCCACTTT. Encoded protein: CAWIPRLGVSPLHF. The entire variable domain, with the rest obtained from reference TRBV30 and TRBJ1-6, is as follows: SQTIHQWPATLVQPVGSPLSLECTVEGTSNPNLYWYRQAAGRGLQLLFYSVGIGQISSEVPQNLSASRPQDRQFILSSKKLLLSDSGFYLCAWIPRLGVSPLHFGNGTRLTVT.